The TCR beta chain described here comes from a study of OX40 agonist ivuxolimab in advanced cancers. General study findings and limits: CD8+ T cells (on average) carried more expanded clones than CD4+ T cells.

Here immunoSEQ multiplex PCR was the method, and the copy in TCRdb shows in-frame clones only, minus some. The sample gives about 64,000 clones, around nine tenths of which show up once; just over 0.75% is in the top ten. This CDR3 has 16 residues. Germline CDR1 reads SGHRS; CDR2 reads YFSETQ. J was trimmed by 5 bases and V by 4 bases; bases with no gene match: 9. A remark on this clone: Its antigen is currently unknown.

Autoimmune disease history or systemic immunosuppression meant exclusion. The J gene is TRBJ1-3, the V gene TRBV5-1; TRBD1 matches at 10 bases. The TCR comes from an adult with an advanced solid tumor such as melanoma, head and neck, liver or kidney cancer. The specimen comprised CD4+ or CD8+ T cells sorted from blood, sampled in a trial of the OX40 agonist ivuxolimab. The CDR3 DNA reads as TGCGCCAGCAGCCGGGCCGGGACAGGGGCTCGAAACACCATATATTTT. The encoded protein is CASSRAGTGARNTIYF.